This TCR beta chain comes out of a study of cytomegalovirus exposure and HLA in healthy donors. Whole-study findings and limits: Investigators reported 150 to 200 TCR beta chains as tied to cytomegalovirus. High specificity and sensitivity for cytomegalovirus status were reported for the classifier. It emerged from a later analysis that several of the most significant clusters appeared to be linked to common viral pathogens.

V shed 3 bases, J shed 3 bases, and the junction held 2 bases outside the gene matches. The germline V gene has CDR1 LNHNV and CDR2 YYDKDF (reference sequence). CDR3 length: 14 amino acids. The study ran its PCR with 60 Vbeta and 13 Jbeta primers. Authors' analysis steps: About 10 million of tens of millions of unique TCR beta chains were shared, per a later count. Here immunoSEQ multiplex PCR was the method, and the copy in TCRdb shows in-frame clones only, minus some. The V and J calls and clone size come from that table; D and trimming were worked out from the DNA. Seen here are roughly 100,000 clones, around 10% observed once, and the top ten hold about 5.7%. Comment on this clone: No antigen is known for it.

V is TRBV15 and J is TRBJ2-7; TRBD2 agrees at 10 bases. The sample was PBMCs. This TCR was recovered from a man aged 35-49 years in good health and CMV-seropositive. The CDR3 bases are TGTGCCACCAGCAGTTCTAGCGGGAGCTACGAGCAGTACTTC. Its translation is CATSSSSGSYEQYF.